This T cell receptor beta chain derives from a study of T-cell memory formation after mild COVID-19. Study-wide results and limits: The main location of contracting CD4+ clones was CM and EM, and that of contracting CD8+ clones was EMRA. Several responding clones turned up in pre-infection memory, indicating that cross-reactive memory may have taken part.

TCRdb re-called the 5' RACE reads with MiXCR, one entry per CDR3 protein. In the table there are some 450,000 distinct CDR3 sequences, 20% of which are singletons. The sample holds a few counts of this clonotype. Its antigen is currently unknown. The J segment lost 6 bases and the V segment lost 5 bases, leaving 8 bases of the junction unmatched. The CDR3 length is 15 residues. The germline CDR1 and CDR2 sequences are MNHNY and SVGAGI (reference sequence). This TCR came from an adult woman who had mild COVID-19 (a few samples of this study predate the infection). Cell type and time point are not known. Sequences were obtained from PBMCs or a T cell subset sorted from them (not recorded which). This sequence joins TRBV6-6 and TRBJ2-3; 10 bases align to TRBD1. The CDR3 region has the DNA TGTGCCAGCAGTAACCGGGACAGGGGAATGGATACGCAGTATTTT. It yields the protein CASSNRDRGMDTQYF.